Each of the 6 T cell receptor beta chains below was sequenced from the same sample in a study of cytomegalovirus exposure and HLA in healthy donors. Use of 60 Vbeta and 13 Jbeta primers characterized the PCR. Measured with immunoSEQ multiplex PCR; TCRdb has only the in-frame clones, and not every one. The sample has about 170,000 clones. Sequencing input: PBMCs. The receptors stem from a woman aged 18 to 35 in good health and CMV-seropositive.

This chain joins TRBV7-2 and TRBJ2-7, with unresolved D. The germline CDR1 and CDR2 sequences are SGHTA and FQGNSA. The CDR3 has 14 residues. Deletions cut 1 base from V and 6 bases from J, with 13 bases between. CDR3 bases: TGTGCCAGCAGCTTAGTGGCTAGTTCCGGCGAGCAGTACTTC. Translating it yields CASSLVASSGEQYF.

This chain connects TRBV9 to TRBJ2-2, with TRBD1 identical over 7 bases. CDR3 length: 14 amino acids. V lost 0 bases and J lost 6; bases outside the gene matches: 2. CDR1 SGDLS and CDR2 YYNGEE come from the germline V gene. The DNA of the CDR3 is TGTGCCAGCAGCGTAGGACAGGGCTCCGGGGAGCTGTTTTTT. Translation gives CASSVGQGSGELFF.

This chain links TRBV5-1 with TRBJ2-5, with 8 positions matching TRBD1. The CDR3 spans 16 residues. Germline V lookup: CDR1 SGHRS, CDR2 YFSETQ. The V gene end was trimmed by 0 bases and the J gene end by 3 bases; junction bases not matched to a gene: 7. The CDR3 reads CASSLGSAGGEETQYF. The CDR3 DNA reads as TGCGCCAGCAGCTTGGGGTCAGCAGGGGGCGAAGAGACCCAGTACTTC. Variable domain in full (rest from reference TRBV5-1 and TRBJ2-5): KAGVTQTPRYLIKTRGQQVTLSCSPISGHRSVSWYQQTPGQGLQFLFEYFSETQRNKGNFPGRFSGRQFSNSRSEMNVSTLELGDSALYLCASSLGSAGGEETQYFGPGTRLLVL.

This rearrangement joins TRBV7-9 to TRBJ1-4; D gene ambiguous. The CDR3 loop spans 13 amino acids. CDR1 is SEHNR, CDR2 FQNEAQ, per germline (reference sequence). V dropped 2 bases and J dropped 5 bases, with 6 bases sitting between them. The CDR3 loop is CASSLQENEKLFF. The CDR3 nucleotides are TGTGCCAGCAGCTTACAGGAAAATGAAAAACTGTTTTTT.

The genes are TRBV19 and TRBJ1-2; 8 bases agree with TRBD1. The CDR3 spans 14 residues. CDR1 LNHDA and CDR2 SQIVND come from the germline V gene (reference sequence). Losses at the gene ends were 5 bases for V and 13 bases for J; bases not matched to a gene: 15. CDR3: CASSPTFSGTGSTF. CDR3 DNA: TGTGCCAGTAGTCCTACCTTCTCCGGGACAGGAAGCACCTTC.

This chain uses TRBV5-6 with TRBJ2-3; 10 nucleotides agree with TRBD2. Unmatched junction bases numbered 2, after V lost 0 bases and J lost 1 base. This CDR3 spans 16 amino acids. Looked up from germline, CDR1 is SGHDT and CDR2 is YYEEEE. For the CDR3, the DNA is TGTGCCAGCAGCTTGGTAGCGGGAGGCGGCACAGATACGCAGTATTTT. Translation: CASSLVAGGGTDTQYF.